This section outlines one T cell receptor beta chain sequence together with its context. Its matching antigen is unknown. V was pared by 6 bases and J by 7 bases, with 16 bases between. Per the germline V gene, CDR1 is ENHRY and CDR2 is SYGVKD. CDR3 length: 15 residues. Via MiXCR, TCRdb re-called the multiplex PCR reads, giving one row per CDR3 protein. This repertoire shows tens of thousands of distinct CDR3 sequences, 36% found once; its top ten account for approximately 10%. This specimen belongs to a study of breast tumors, draining lymph nodes, adjacent tissues. Whole-study results and caveats: Tumor TCR diversity was below lymph nodes but above nontumor tissue. Most tumor T cells seemingly derive from lymph node, then expand in tumor. Luminal-like breast cancer showed significantly greater tumor-nontumor repertoire similarity than basal-like breast cancer did.

Specimen: breast tumor tissue. The receptor's source is a female donor with breast cancer. Some clones in this sample may be carry-over from other donors' samples. This chain links TRBV10-3 with TRBJ1-6, with D maybe TRBD1 (5 bases). The CDR3 DNA is TGTGCCATCAGCCCCGAGGGGAGAATCAATTCACCCCTCCACTTT. This sequence encodes CAISPEGRINSPLHF.